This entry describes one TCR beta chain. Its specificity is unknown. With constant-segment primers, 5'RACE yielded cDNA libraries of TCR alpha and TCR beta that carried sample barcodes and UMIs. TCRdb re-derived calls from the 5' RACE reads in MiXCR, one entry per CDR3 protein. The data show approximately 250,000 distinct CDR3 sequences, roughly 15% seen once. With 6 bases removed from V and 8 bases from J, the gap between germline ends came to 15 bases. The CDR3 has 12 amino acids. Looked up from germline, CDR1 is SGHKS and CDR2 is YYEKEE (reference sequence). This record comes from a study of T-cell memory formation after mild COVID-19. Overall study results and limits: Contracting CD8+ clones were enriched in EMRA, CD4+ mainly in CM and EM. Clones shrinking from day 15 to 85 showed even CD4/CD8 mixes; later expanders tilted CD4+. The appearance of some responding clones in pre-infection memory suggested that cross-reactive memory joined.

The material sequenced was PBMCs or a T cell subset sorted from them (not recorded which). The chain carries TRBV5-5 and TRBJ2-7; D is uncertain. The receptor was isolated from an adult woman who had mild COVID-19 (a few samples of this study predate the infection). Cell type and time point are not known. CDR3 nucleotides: TGTGCCAGCAACTCCCTAGGCGGTCAGCAGTACTTC. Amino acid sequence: CASNSLGGQQYF.